Described below is a single T cell receptor (beta chain) sequence and its context. In this sample, this clonotype turned up once. Its recognized antigen is unknown. Base qualities are not at hand, and no much larger clone is one base apart. One read gives only weak evidence. Moderately to severely active disease, a Clinical Activity Score of at least 3, a NOSPECS grade of at least 4, and a duration under 3 months were present in ophthalmopathy patients. Any patient with an uncontrolled infection, another autoimmune disease, pregnancy or lactation was excluded. Diagnoses were established on the basis of clinical symptoms, serum thyroxine and TRAb, thyroid ultrasound, and orbital computed tomography. PBMCs were separated from over 9 ml of fresh peripheral blood using Ficoll-Paque density gradient centrifugation. Total RNA was extracted with Trizol reagent, and quality was checked on an Agilent 2100 Bioanalyzer.

The TCR beta CDR3 regions were amplified from the RNA transcripts. The first round of RT-PCR for the TCR CDR3 was performed with the HTBI primer set and the Qiagen OneStep RT-PCR kit. A second multiplex PCR round built the libraries, followed by size selection and purification. The libraries were sequenced on an Illumina HiSeq2000 using paired-end 100 bp reads. The authors processed their data as follows. SOAPnuke was used to process the raw data, throwing out any read that contained adapters or uncalled bases, had a mean Phred below 15, or lacked an exact constant-primer or identifier match. COPE v1.2.5 was used to merge high-quality paired reads, and clonotypes were defined as unique nucleotide sequences. MiTCR v1.1 was used to align the clonotypes against IMGT TRBV, TRBD and TRBJ reference segments. Only V-J combinations with frequency above 0.0001, covering roughly 99% of repertoires, were analysed. A TCS score was defined as the ratio between F50 (clonal expansion) and ExV (chaos), using BLOSUM62-based TCRdist between CDR3 peptides within each V-J. Welch's t-statistics and random forest reduced 514 V-J features to around 14, which were used in a naive Bayes classifier (R e1071). TCRdb passed the public sequencing reads through fastp at Q25 and MiXCR, retaining productive beta sequences. Rows with a matching CDR3 protein are joined into one entry that keeps the most common DNA and genes. What appears here as the V and J calls and clone size reflects TCRdb's work, not the paper's. Here the sample has a few hundred thousand distinct CDR3 sequences; approximately 17% occur a single time. The ten largest clonotypes hold 40% of the sample.

The record originates from a study of T cells in Graves' hyperthyroidism and ophthalmopathy (dated 2019 in TCRdb). Regarding the study in general: Peripheral blood samples were taken at initial diagnosis, before any treatment was given. TCR V-J signatures able to tell the groups apart were searched for in a discovery cohort of approximately 95 patients, of whom about 40 had Graves' ophthalmopathy and roughly 57 had stable Graves' hyperthyroidism. An independent validation cohort of under 20 hyperthyroidism patients and approximately 15 patients who later progressed to ophthalmopathy tested prospective prediction of ophthalmopathy. For training and testing, the approximately 92 patients in the discovery cohort were randomly divided in a 7:3 ratio. In about 6 Graves' hyperthyroidism patients, the study also compared T-cell repertoires from thyroid tissue with T-cell repertoires from blood. Following sampling, methimazole starting at 30 mg daily was given to hyperthyroidism patients, and high-dose intravenous methylprednisolone was given to ophthalmopathy patients. The paper reports TCR Vbeta CDR3 sequencing of 140 or so peripheral blood samples: over 40 ophthalmopathy, fewer than 85 hyperthyroidism and around 17 progressor patients.

The CDR3 runs 17 amino acids, cysteine and phenylalanine included. Only CDR3 DNA is held: 51 bases, read in frame from base 1. After removal of 0 bases from V and 9 bases from J, the junction retains 8 bases not matched to a gene. CDR1 is given as LNHNV and CDR2 as YYDKDF, both from the germline V gene (reference sequence). What the authors observed across the whole study: In validation, progression to ophthalmopathy was predicted by the model with about 70% sensitivity and around 76% specificity, a median of 6.5 months before onset. No statistical method was used to set the sample size in advance, and investigators knew the group allocation. A model built on a 13 V-J signature distinguished ophthalmopathy from stable hyperthyroidism, reaching over 85% sensitivity and around 81% specificity in cross-validation and 80%/75% in testing. Most expanded thyroid clonotypes (frequency above 0.001) were also detected in blood, a finding suggesting that blood repertoires may reflect thyroid immune responses.

The TCR was taken from a man aged 18-30 years with Graves' ophthalmopathy. Sequenced: blood. The chain is encoded by TRBV15 joined to TRBJ2-1, with 13 bases matching TRBD2. In nucleotide form, the sequence is TGTGCCACCAGCAGAGACCGCGGACTAGCGGGAGCATCTGAGCAGTTCTTC. It translates to CATSRDRGLAGASEQFF. When the CDR3 is completed using the reference TRBV15 and TRBJ2-1 genes on either side, the full variable domain is DAMVIQNPRYQVTQFGKPVTLSCSQTLNHNVMYWYQQKSSQAPKLLFHYYDKDFNNEADTPDNFQSRRPNTSFCFLDIRSPGLGDTAMYLCATSRDRGLAGASEQFFGPGTRLTVL.